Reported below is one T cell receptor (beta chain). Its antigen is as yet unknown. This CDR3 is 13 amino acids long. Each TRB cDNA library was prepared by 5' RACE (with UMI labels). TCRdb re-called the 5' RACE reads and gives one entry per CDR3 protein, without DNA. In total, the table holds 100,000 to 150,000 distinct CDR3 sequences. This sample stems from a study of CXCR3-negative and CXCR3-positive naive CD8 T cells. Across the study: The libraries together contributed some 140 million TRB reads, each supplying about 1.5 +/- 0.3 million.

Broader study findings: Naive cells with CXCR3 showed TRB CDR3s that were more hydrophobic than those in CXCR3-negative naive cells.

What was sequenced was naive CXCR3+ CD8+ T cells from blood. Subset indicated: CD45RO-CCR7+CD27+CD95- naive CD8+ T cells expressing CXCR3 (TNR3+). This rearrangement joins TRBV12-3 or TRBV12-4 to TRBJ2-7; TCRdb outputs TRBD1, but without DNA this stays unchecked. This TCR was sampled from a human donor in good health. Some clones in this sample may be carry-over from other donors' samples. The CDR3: CASSGTGGYEQYF.